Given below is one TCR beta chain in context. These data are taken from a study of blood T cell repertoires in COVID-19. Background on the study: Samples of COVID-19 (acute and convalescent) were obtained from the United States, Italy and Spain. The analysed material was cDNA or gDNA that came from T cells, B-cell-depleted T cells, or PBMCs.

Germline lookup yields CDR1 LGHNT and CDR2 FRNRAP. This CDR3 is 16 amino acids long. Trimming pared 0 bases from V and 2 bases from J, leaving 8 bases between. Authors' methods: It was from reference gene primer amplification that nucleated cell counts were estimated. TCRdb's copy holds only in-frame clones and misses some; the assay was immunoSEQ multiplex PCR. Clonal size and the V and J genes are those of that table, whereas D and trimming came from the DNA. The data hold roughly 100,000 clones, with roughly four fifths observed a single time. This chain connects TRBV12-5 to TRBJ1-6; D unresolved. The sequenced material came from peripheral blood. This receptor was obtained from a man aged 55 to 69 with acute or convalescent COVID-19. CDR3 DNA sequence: TGTGCTAGTGGTTTGGTAGCAAGTACCTATAATTCACCCCTCCACTTT. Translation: CASGLVASTYNSPLHF.